This TCR beta chain was sequenced for a study of cytomegalovirus exposure and HLA in healthy donors. Study context: Earlier work reported 117 million unique TCR beta sequences from 170 million or so T cells.

CDR3 length: 15 residues. Germline V gives CDR1 MRHNA, CDR2 SNTAGT. Trimming took 5 bases from V and 2 from J, leaving 13 bases between them. Use of 60 Vbeta and 13 Jbeta primers characterized the PCR. Some clones are missing from TCRdb's copy, which holds only in-frame ones; the method was immunoSEQ multiplex PCR. The data contain around 160,000 clones, about 80% of them singletons. The sequenced material came from PBMCs. This receptor was identified in a man aged 18-30 years in good health and CMV-seropositive. This chain joins TRBV6-4 and TRBJ2-1, with D unclear. CDR3 sequence: CASSREQSTYNEQFF. The CDR3 DNA follows: TGTGCCAGCAGTCGCGAGCAAAGCACCTACAATGAGCAGTTCTTC.